What follows are 27 T cell receptor beta chains derived from one specimen sequenced in a study of patients and donors after allogeneic stem cell transplantation (dated by TCRdb to between 2020 and 2021). Libraries were made using RT-PCR. Reads for this sample came from a NextSeq 550. TCRdb reprocessed the public reads (quality trimming at Q25 with fastp, clone calling with MiXCR) and kept in-frame beta chains. Each entry merges the rows of one CDR3 protein and shows their most common DNA and genes. The sample includes 200,000 to 250,000 distinct CDR3 sequences, with 13% to 15% observed a single time. The leading ten clones occupy 9.5% to 13% of the sample. Sequenced sample: blood, either unsorted or a sorted T cell fraction (not recorded which). The origin of the receptors is a human donor who was either an allogeneic HSCT recipient or a stem cell or donor lymphocyte infusion donor (not recorded which). It is not recorded whose cells these are; they may come from a transplant donor.

This clonotype occurred many times. The chain links TRBV4-3 to TRBJ2-1; unclear D gene. The CDR3 contains 18 residues. Germline V CDR1 and CDR2: LGHNA, YSLEER. Trimming stripped 0 bases from V and 0 bases from J, with 15 bases between. DNA of the CDR3: TGCGCCAGCAGCCAAGATGGAGTTGGGTTTAGCTCCTACAATGAGCAGTTCTTC. This codes for CASSQDGVGFSSYNEQFF.

This chain connects TRBV6-1 to TRBJ2-5, with D perhaps matching TRBD1 (6 bases). V lost 6 bases and J lost 5, with 19 bases in between. Germline-derived CDR1 and CDR2 are MNHNS and SASEGT. The CDR3 runs to 15 residues. CDR3 amino acids: CASRDSRGTWETQYF. The CDR3 coding sequence is TGTGCCAGCAGGGATAGCAGGGGCACGTGGGAGACCCAGTACTTC.

The gene calls are TRBV7-3 and TRBJ2-3; tentatively, D is TRBD2 (5 bases). Trimming took 3 bases from V and 6 from J, leaving 13 bases between them. This CDR3 has 14 amino acids. Germline CDR1 is SGHTA and CDR2 is FQGTGA. The DNA of the CDR3 is TGTGCCAGCAGCTTTACCCCCGGAGGTGATACGCAGTATTTT. Residues: CASSFTPGGDTQYF.

At least ten counts were recorded for this clonotype. The rearrangement joins TRBV2 to TRBJ2-7; D is unclear. Trimming removed 8 bases at V and 4 bases at J, with 6 bases between. The CDR3 consists of 10 residues. Germline lookup yields CDR1 SNHLY and CDR2 FYNNEI. The CDR3 spells CASRLYEQYF. The CDR3 DNA is TGTGCCAGCCGTTTATACGAGCAGTACTTC.

J is TRBJ2-2 and V is TRBV5-1; TRBD2 agrees at 11 bases. Germline CDR1 SGHRS, CDR2 YFSETQ. V dropped 7 bases and J dropped 2; count of bases not matched to a gene: 7. This CDR3 is built from 16 residues. The CDR3 reads CASHLGLAANTGELFF. The CDR3 nucleotides read TGCGCCAGCCACTTGGGACTAGCGGCCAACACCGGGGAGCTGTTTTTT.

This clonotype has a count of ten or more. The DNA of the CDR3 is TGTGCCATCAGTGAAACGGTAGGGACAGGTAATCAGCCCCAGCATTTT. Translation: CAISETVGTGNQPQHF. The chain recombines TRBV10-3 with TRBJ1-5; 8 bases are shared with TRBD1. Germline V lookup: CDR1 ENHRY, CDR2 SYGVKD. This CDR3 has 16 amino acids. V shed 3 bases, J shed 4 bases, and the junction held 8 bases outside the gene matches.

As for this clonotype: This may arise from a read error, as a much more abundant clone is one base away. This chain joins TRBV2 and TRBJ2-3, with 9 bases lining up with TRBD2. CDR3 length: 17 residues. CDR1 and CDR2 (germline): SNHLY, FYNNEI. V shed 4 bases and J 5 bases; nucleotides not matched to a gene: 13. The CDR3 spells CASSVFRAGGPRDTQYF. In DNA form, the CDR3 reads TGTGCCAGCAGTGTTTTTCGGGCGGGAGGGCCTAGAGATACGCAGTATTTT.

The V call is TRBV2, the J call TRBJ1-2; D uncertain. The V and J ends lost 7 bases and 2 bases respectively, with 11 bases between them. This CDR3 has 13 residues. Germline CDR1 reads SNHLY; CDR2 reads FYNNEI. CDR3 residues: CASNGAVNYGYTF. CDR3 nucleotide sequence: TGTGCCAGCAATGGCGCCGTAAACTATGGCTACACCTTC.

The V call is TRBV29-1, the J call TRBJ2-1; D uncertain. Trimming left V 7 bases short and J 6 bases short, with 13 bases between. Germline V gene data show CDR1 as SQVTM and CDR2 as ANQGSEA. The CDR3 is 12 residues long. The CDR3 is CSADPTGNEQFF. The DNA for the CDR3 is TGCAGCGCCGACCCGACCGGCAATGAGCAGTTCTTC.

The chain has TRBV6-2 or TRBV6-3 and TRBJ2-3; tentatively, D is TRBD1 (5 bases). Trimming stripped 7 bases from V and 6 bases from J, with 17 bases between. CDR3 length: 14 amino acids. Germline assignment: CDR1 MNHEY and CDR2 SVGEGT. The CDR3 coding sequence is TGTGCCAGCACCCCGGCAGGGCGCAGGGATACGCAGTATTTT. Translation: CASTPAGRRDTQYF.

This chain connects TRBV12-3 or TRBV12-4 to TRBJ1-5; 7 nucleotides agree with TRBD1. Losses at the gene ends were 6 bases for V and 6 bases for J; bases not matched to a gene: 8. The CDR3 extends over 14 amino acids. The CDR3 is CASSRQGDGQPQHF. Here the CDR3 DNA reads TGTGCCAGCAGCAGACAGGGCGATGGTCAGCCCCAGCATTTT.

This clonotype was detected only a few times. V gene TRBV19 combines with J gene TRBJ1-2, with TRBD1 identical over 8 bases. This CDR3 is built from 15 residues. The V and J ends lost 0 bases and 4 bases, in that order; junction bases with no gene match: 4. CDR1 and CDR2 (germline): LNHDA, SQIVND (reference sequence). Written as DNA, the CDR3 is TGTGCCAGTAGTATAGACGCGGGACAGGTCTATGGCTACACCTTC. It is translated as CASSIDAGQVYGYTF.

The chain is built from TRBV19 and TRBJ2-5; 8 bases are a match to TRBD2. V lost 4 bases to trimming and J lost 5 bases; unmatched junction nucleotides: 9. The CDR3 is 15 residues long. The germline CDR1 and CDR2 sequences are LNHDA and SQIVND (reference sequence). CDR3 in amino acids: CASSNGGGRHETQYF. CDR3 nucleotide sequence: TGTGCCAGTAGTAACGGCGGGGGGCGGCATGAGACCCAGTACTTC. Complete variable domain (other parts from reference TRBV19 and TRBJ2-5): DGGITQSPKYLFRKEGQNVTLSCEQNLNHDAMYWYRQDPGQGLRLIYYSQIVNDFQKGDIAEGYSVSREKKESFPLTVTSAQKNPTAFYLCASSNGGGRHETQYFGPGTRLLVL.

This clonotype was seen repeatedly, ten times or more. The chain uses TRBV28 and TRBJ1-5, with D perhaps matching TRBD1 (5 bases). CDR1 and CDR2 from the germline V gene are MDHEN and SYDVKM. V gave up 7 bases and J gave up 0 bases, with 10 bases separating them. The CDR3 runs 14 residues. The CDR3 loop reads CASTRGGSNQPQHF. The CDR3 bases are TGTGCCAGCACCCGCGGGGGTAGCAATCAGCCCCAGCATTTT.

This clonotype has more than one count but fewer than ten. The chain links TRBV19 to TRBJ2-7; 7 bases are shared with TRBD1. Germline V gene lookup returns CDR1 LNHDA and CDR2 SQIVND (reference sequence). The CDR3 runs to 14 residues. V shed 9 bases, J shed 1 base, and the junction held 9 bases outside the gene matches. This CDR3 reads CASKQETGSYEQYF. The CDR3 DNA reads TGTGCCAGCAAACAAGAGACAGGGTCCTACGAGCAGTACTTC.

This chain links TRBV15 with TRBJ2-1; TRBD2 agrees at 7 bases. Looked up from germline, CDR1 is LNHNV and CDR2 is YYDKDF (reference sequence). There are 15 residues in the CDR3. V lost 6 bases to trimming and J lost 4 bases; unmatched junction nucleotides: 9. The CDR3 sequence: CATSTLAEGYNEQFF. In DNA form, the CDR3 reads TGTGCCACCAGTACTCTAGCGGAGGGGTACAATGAGCAGTTCTTC.

The sample holds one count of this clonotype. The J gene is TRBJ2-1, the V gene TRBV5-5; 8 nucleotides line up with TRBD1. CDR1 and CDR2 (germline): SGHKS, YYEKEE (reference sequence). V was pared by 2 bases and J by 7 bases, with 5 bases of the junction left unmatched. This CDR3 contains 14 residues. For the CDR3, the DNA is TGTGCCAGCAGCTTCAGGCAGGGGGCAAATGAGCAGTTCTTC. Encoded protein: CASSFRQGANEQFF.

This clonotype was counted between two and nine times. Written as DNA, the CDR3 is TGTGCCAGCATGGCTGGGGCCAACGTCCTGACTTTC. This translates into CASMAGANVLTF. The gene calls are TRBV6-5 and TRBJ2-6; no clear D gene. The CDR3 is 12 residues long. The germline CDR1 and CDR2 sequences are MNHEY and SVGAGI. The V end was cut by 7 bases, the J end by 2 bases, with 3 bases between.

This clonotype was detected only a few times. CDR3 nucleotides: TGTGCCACCAGTCAAGGCGGGGAGCTGTTTTTT. Its protein is CATSQGGELFF. The rearrangement joins TRBV15 to TRBJ2-2; no reliable D call. Between the trimmed V and J ends, which lost 6 bases and 7 bases, there was a span of 6 bases. The V gene's germline CDR1 is LNHNV and CDR2 YYDKDF (reference sequence). This CDR3 is 11 amino acids long.

This clonotype was found a few times. CDR3 loop: CSARDNAQWGDEQFF. In DNA, the CDR3 is TGCAGTGCTAGAGATAATGCACAGTGGGGCGATGAGCAGTTCTTC. This chain links TRBV20-1 with TRBJ2-1, with D tentatively TRBD1 (5 bases). The CDR3 length is 15 residues. V gave up 0 bases and J gave up 8 bases, with 17 bases separating them. Per the germline V gene, CDR1 is DFQATT and CDR2 is SNEGSKA (reference sequence).

The rearrangement joins TRBV9 to TRBJ2-5, with 7 positions matching TRBD1. In germline, CDR1 is SGDLS, CDR2 YYNGEE. The V segment lost 3 bases and the J segment 4 bases; nucleotides outside the gene matches: 6. The CDR3 runs to 14 residues. This CDR3 is CASSGGTDGETQYF. Here the CDR3 DNA reads TGTGCCAGCAGCGGGGGGACAGACGGAGAGACCCAGTACTTC.

This clonotype was recorded at least ten times. V usage is TRBV4-1 and J usage is TRBJ1-5, with 8 bases matching TRBD1. The germline V gene encodes CDR1 MGHRA and CDR2 YSYEKL. The V gene end was trimmed by 3 bases and the J gene end by 4 bases; junction bases not matched to a gene: 5. The CDR3 extends over 15 amino acids. CDR3 loop: CASSHVWTGNQPQHF. The CDR3 DNA sequence: TGCGCCAGCAGCCATGTATGGACAGGGAATCAGCCCCAGCATTTT.

In this sample, this clonotype turned up many times. The chain has TRBV6-1 and TRBJ2-7; D is perhaps TRBD1 (6 bases). Trimming took 6 bases from V and 2 from J, leaving 17 bases between them. CDR1 and CDR2 from the germline V gene are MNHNS and SASEGT. This CDR3 comprises 15 residues. The chain's CDR3 is CASSSKWDTAYEQYF. In nucleotides, the CDR3 is TGTGCCAGCAGCTCAAAATGGGACACGGCCTACGAGCAGTACTTC.

The chain uses TRBV2 and TRBJ2-5; D unresolved. This CDR3 is built from 15 residues. Looked up from germline, CDR1 is SNHLY and CDR2 is FYNNEI. V was trimmed by 6 bases and J by 3 bases, leaving 17 bases between them. In nucleotides, the CDR3 is TGTGCCAGCAGCCCCCAAGCAGGACCAAAAGAGACCCAGTACTTC. This sequence encodes CASSPQAGPKETQYF.

In its sample, this clonotype was seen many times. The rearrangement links TRBV24-1 to TRBJ2-1; D possibly corresponds to TRBD2 (6 bases). CDR3 size: 15 residues. The V and J ends lost 6 bases and 4 bases respectively, with 15 bases between them. The V gene's germline CDR1 is KGHDR and CDR2 SFDVKD. CDR3 bases: TGTGCCACCAGTAAACCCGGGACTCAGTACAATGAGCAGTTCTTC. Protein: CATSKPGTQYNEQFF.

The V and J genes are TRBV25-1 and TRBJ2-3, with 10 bases identical to TRBD1. This CDR3 is 15 amino acids long. V was clipped by 2 bases and J by 6 bases; unmatched bases: 5. Looked up from germline, CDR1 is MGHDK and CDR2 is SYGVNS. The CDR3 coding sequence is TGTGCCAGCAGTGAACCGGGACAGGGGAGGGATACGCAGTATTTT. Amino acids: CASSEPGQGRDTQYF.

This clonotype has a handful of counts. The J gene is TRBJ1-4, the V gene TRBV21-1; the listed D gene, TRBD1, was not tested against the DNA. TRBV21-1 is assigned pseudogene status. This CDR3 is built from 15 residues. CDR3 region: CASSNPDRGNEKLFF. The CDR3 region has the DNA TGTGCCAGCAGCAACCCGGACAGGGGGAATGAAAAACTGTTTTTT.